The entry below describes one T cell receptor beta chain. The CDR3 covers 13 residues. Germline V CDR1 and CDR2: SGHTA, FQGTGA. Trimming shortened V by 4 bases and J by 8 bases, and 14 bases separated the two germline ends. This entry belongs to a study of blood T cell repertoires in COVID-19. Original processing notes: Quantification of nucleated cells was approximated via reference gene primer amplification. Measured with immunoSEQ multiplex PCR; TCRdb has only the in-frame clones, and not every one. V, J and clone size reflect that table, while D and trimming were determined from the DNA. The sample consists of about 100,000 clones, approximately 88% of them appearing once.

The TCR originated in a man in his forties with active or convalescent COVID-19. Sequenced material: peripheral blood. The chain links TRBV7-3 to TRBJ1-2, with unresolved D. CDR3 residues: CASSSGQDKGYTF. Written as DNA, the CDR3 is TGTGCCAGCAGCTCCGGCCAGGATAAGGGCTACACCTTC.